The T cell receptor (beta chain) described here comes from a study of blood T cell repertoires in COVID-19. Germline CDR1 reads MNHNY; CDR2 reads SVGAGI (reference sequence). The V segment lost 2 bases and the J segment 8 bases; nucleotides outside the gene matches: 9. The length of the CDR3 is 16 residues. TCRdb's copy holds only in-frame clones and misses some; the assay was immunoSEQ multiplex PCR. Here the sample spans 150,000 to 200,000 clones, 86% being singletons. This chain uses TRBV6-6 with TRBJ2-1, with 10 bases matching TRBD2. Specimen: peripheral blood. The clonotype comes from a man between 65 and 85 years old with acute or convalescent COVID-19. CDR3 region: CASSYLKREGRHEQFF. CDR3 in DNA: TGTGCCAGCAGTTACCTCAAGCGGGAGGGACGGCATGAGCAGTTCTTC.